This TCR beta chain emerged from a study of shared clonotypes between healthy human individuals. Study results and caveats: The expectation was that sequencing depth would affect clonotype sharing among donors.

A deep-level run was used for the assay. Profiled with immunoSEQ multiplex PCR; TCRdb holds only in-frame clones, not every one. The sample lists some 1.1 million clones; about 80% were seen once. As to this clone: Antigen: not known.

The source is a man aged 18 to 35 in good health. Some clones in this sample may be carry-over from other donors' samples. The sample was memory CD4+ T cells from PBMCs. Subset here: CD45RA-negative fraction.

CDR3 DNA: TGTGCCAGCAGCTTAGTGGCGGGTCACGAAGCTTTCTTT. It specifies CASSLVAGHEAFF. This sequence joins TRBV11-1 and TRBJ1-1, with D uncertain. V lost 1 base, J lost 8 bases, and 11 bases lay in between. The CDR3 runs 13 residues. The germline V gene has CDR1 SGHAT and CDR2 FQDESV (reference sequence).